The TCR beta chain under discussion was sequenced for a study of shared clonotypes between healthy human individuals. Broader study findings: Despite large depth, rarefaction showed incomplete sorted-subset sequencing. Sequencing depth was expected to affect clonotype sharing among donors. Around 5.3% of naive CD4 clonotypes were shared across several donors.

Naive CD8 isolation took CD45RO-negative cells positively selected for CCR7 and excluded terminally differentiated effector memory CD45RA+ cells. Libraries were prepared by immunoSEQ multiplex PCR; TCRdb keeps only in-frame clonotypes and omits some of them. The data contain 1.5 million to 2.5 million clones, around 96% of them singletons. Details on this clone: What it binds is unknown.

The CDR3 is 17 residues long. V was pared by 5 bases and J by 0 bases, with 19 bases between. Germline CDR1 reads SGHVS; CDR2 reads FQNEAQ. Sequences were obtained from naive CD8+ T cells sorted from blood. The TCR sequence derives from a man aged 18 to 35 in good health. The J gene is TRBJ1-1, the V gene TRBV7-8; maybe TRBD1 (6 bases). The CDR3 DNA reads TGTGCCAGCAGCGTCCCGACAGGAAAAAAAATGAACACTGAAGCTTTCTTT. This encodes CASSVPTGKKMNTEAFF. The entire variable domain, with the rest obtained from reference TRBV7-8 and TRBJ1-1, is as follows: GAGVSQSPRYKVAKRGQDVALRCDPISGHVSLFWYQQALGQGPEFLTYFQNEAQLDKSGLPSDRFFAERPEGSVSTLKIQRTQQEDSAVYLCASSVPTGKKMNTEAFFGQGTRLTVV.